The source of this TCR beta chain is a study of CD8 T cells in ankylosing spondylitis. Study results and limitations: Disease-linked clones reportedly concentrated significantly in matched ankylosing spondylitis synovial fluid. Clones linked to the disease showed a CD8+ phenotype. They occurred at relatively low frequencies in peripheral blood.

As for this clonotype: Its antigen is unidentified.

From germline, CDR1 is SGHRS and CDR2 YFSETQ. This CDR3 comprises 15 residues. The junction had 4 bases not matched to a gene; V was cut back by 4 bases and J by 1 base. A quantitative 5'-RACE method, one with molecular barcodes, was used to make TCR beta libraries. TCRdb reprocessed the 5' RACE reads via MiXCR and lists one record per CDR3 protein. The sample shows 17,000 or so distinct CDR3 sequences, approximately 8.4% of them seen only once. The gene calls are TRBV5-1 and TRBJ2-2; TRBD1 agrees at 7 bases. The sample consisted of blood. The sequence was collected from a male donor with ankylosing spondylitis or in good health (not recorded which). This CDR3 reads CASSVGQRNTGELFF. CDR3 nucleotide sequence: TGCGCCAGCAGCGTGGGACAGCGGAACACCGGGGAGCTGTTTTTT.